This T cell receptor beta chain was identified during a study of CXCR3-negative and CXCR3-positive naive CD8 T cells. Overall study: The total count of TRB reads reached 110 million to 150 million, and each library contributed about 1.5 +/- 0.3 million. Broader study findings: It was found that naive subsets had comparable surface CD5, and TCR strength was inferred from TRB CDR3 properties. Within a donor, both naive subsets shared TRBV-TRBJ usage, unlike memory cells. Relative to memory CD8+ cells, whose diversity was much lower, both naive subsets had comparably high diversity.

A remark on this clonotype: Its antigen remains unknown.

This CDR3 is built from 13 residues. Germline CDR1 MNHNY, CDR2 SVGAGI (reference sequence). UMI-labeled 5' RACE TRB cDNA libraries were prepared from the cells. Each CDR3 protein gets one entry in TCRdb, which reprocessed the 5' RACE reads and gives no DNA. This sample contains around 96,000 distinct CDR3 sequences. The sequencing sample was made of naive CXCR3- CD8+ T cells from blood. The sample's subset: CD45RO-CCR7+CD27+CD95- naive CD8+ T cells lacking CXCR3 (TNR3-). This TCR came from a human donor in good health. Some clones in this sample may be carry-over from other donors' samples. This chain uses TRBV6-6 with TRBJ1-1. CDR3 loop: CASSEHGNTEAFF.